This entry lists 8 T cell receptor beta chains sequenced from one sample in a study of radiation and T cells in renal cell carcinoma. Treatment defined: treatment-naive control, cytoreductive nephrectomy. Sequencing used immunoSEQ multiplex PCR; TCRdb keeps in-frame clones, though not all of them. The table includes about 24,000 clones, 58% detected once. This specimen consisted of tumor tissue, obtained from a patient whose treatment was nephrectomy without radiotherapy. These receptor sequences come from a man aged 40-49 years with renal cell carcinoma.

This clone was recorded only once. This chain joins TRBV18 and TRBJ2-6; a possible D gene is TRBD1 (5 bases). With 3 bases removed from V and 4 bases from J, the gap between germline ends came to 13 bases. The CDR3 runs 16 residues. Germline loops: CDR1 KGHSH, CDR2 LQKENI. CDR3 sequence (DNA): TGTGCCAGCTCACCCTTGACCCAGGGAGGGGCCAACGTCCTGACTTTC. Protein product: CASSPLTQGGANVLTF.

The chain combines TRBV7-9 with TRBJ2-1; TRBD2 is a possible D gene (5 bases). Germline V gene lookup returns CDR1 SEHNR and CDR2 FQNEAQ (reference sequence). The CDR3 has 13 residues. The V gene lost 7 bases and the J gene lost 6 bases, with 13 bases spanning the gap. The CDR3 region has the DNA TGTGCCAGCACCAGAGGGCGGCTCAATGAGCAGTTCTTC. Translation: CASTRGRLNEQFF.

This chain uses TRBV30 with TRBJ1-6, with D hard to call. CDR1 is GTSNPN and CDR2 is SVGIG in the germline V gene (reference sequence). The CDR3 is made up of 15 amino acids. Deletions cut 2 bases from V and 10 bases from J, with 18 bases between. The CDR3 region is CAWSPLLGHISPLHF. The CDR3 coding sequence is TGTGCCTGGAGTCCTCTCCTCGGTCATATCTCACCCCTCCACTTT.

This clone was found a few times. This chain links TRBV19 with TRBJ1-2; D remains ambiguous. V was trimmed by 3 bases and J by 3 bases, leaving 11 bases between them. The V gene's germline CDR1 is LNHDA and CDR2 SQIVND (reference sequence). This CDR3 has 14 residues. The CDR3 spells CASSIALGDYGYTF. CDR3 sequence (DNA): TGTGCCAGTAGTATCGCCCTCGGTGACTATGGCTACACCTTC.

This sequence joins TRBV6-1 and TRBJ1-5; 8 bases align to TRBD1. Germline V gene sequence: CDR1 MNHNS, CDR2 SASEGT. V lost 5 bases and J lost 7; bases outside the gene matches: 10. The CDR3 consists of 15 residues. CDR3 sequence reads: CASSLTGAREQPQHF. The CDR3 DNA reads TGTGCCAGCAGTTTGACAGGGGCGAGGGAGCAGCCCCAGCATTTT.

This clone qualifies as medium-sized. This chain connects TRBV10-1 to TRBJ1-1; D perhaps matches TRBD1 (5 bases). CDR1 and CDR2 (germline): WNHNN, SYGVQD (reference sequence). V gave up 2 bases and J gave up 2 bases, with 12 bases separating them. CDR3 length: 15 residues. CDR3 DNA sequence: TGCGCCAGCAGTGAGGGAAGGGGAATTAACACTGAAGCTTTCTTT. Its protein is CASSEGRGINTEAFF.

This clone has more than one count but fewer than ten. The rearrangement links TRBV10-3 to TRBJ1-1; D gene uncertain. V was pared by 6 bases and J by 2 bases, with 10 bases between. Per the germline V gene, CDR1 is ENHRY and CDR2 is SYGVKD. The CDR3 spans 13 residues. The CDR3 loop reads CAIRAPDNTEAFF. As DNA, the CDR3 is TGTGCCATCAGAGCACCAGACAACACTGAAGCTTTCTTT.

Only a few counts were recorded for this clone. The chain uses TRBV30 and TRBJ2-5; TRBD2 aligns across 13 bases. This CDR3 is 18 amino acids long. Losses at the gene ends were 3 bases for V and 4 bases for J; bases not matched to a gene: 14. Germline-derived CDR1 and CDR2 are GTSNPN and SVGIG (reference sequence). CDR3 protein: CAWRARTSGRVGGETQYF. In DNA, the CDR3 is TGTGCCTGGAGAGCCCGAACTAGCGGGAGGGTAGGGGGAGAGACCCAGTACTTC.